These 13 T cell receptor beta chains came from one sample sequenced in a study of control samples from healthy donors and cancer patients. The table came from immunoSEQ multiplex PCR; TCRdb's copy has only in-frame clones and leaves some out. Found here are approximately 160,000 clones, 85% to 95% of them singletons; the top ten hold about 1.4%. Source material: blood. Source of these receptors: a woman between 18 and 29 years old in good health.

This clone has just one count. The rearrangement joins TRBV19 to TRBJ2-5, with a weak D call TRBD2 (6 bases). CDR1 is LNHDA and CDR2 is SQIVND in the germline V gene (reference sequence). The V end was cut by 7 bases, the J end by 5 bases, with 26 bases between. The CDR3 has 17 residues. In nucleotides, the CDR3 is TGTGCCAGTACTAAGGGAGGCAGCGCACTAAGTCGGGAGACCCAGTACTTC. Its translation: CASTKGGSALSRETQYF.

This clone was seen a few times. The V gene is TRBV7-2, the J gene TRBJ1-2; TRBD1 is a possible D gene (6 bases). This CDR3 is built from 14 residues. Germline V CDR1 and CDR2: SGHTA, FQGNSA. With 5 bases removed from V and 6 bases from J, the gap between germline ends came to 16 bases. CDR3 sequence (DNA): TGTGCCAGCAGCCTAGGAGGACAGCTGAATGGCTACACCTTC. Amino acids: CASSLGGQLNGYTF.

The chain has TRBV19 and TRBJ1-1, with D possibly matching TRBD1 (6 bases). Germline CDR1 and CDR2: LNHDA and SQIVND (reference sequence). Trimming removed 4 bases from V and 6 bases from J, with 9 bases in between. The CDR3 is 12 amino acids. The CDR3 DNA follows: TGTGCCAGTAGTACACAGGGATCTGAAGCTTTCTTT. This encodes CASSTQGSEAFF.

The chain combines TRBV6-5 with TRBJ1-2; D possibly corresponds to TRBD1 (5 bases). Germline V gene data show CDR1 as MNHEY and CDR2 as SVGAGI. This CDR3 has 14 amino acids. V was pared by 2 bases and J by 8 bases, with 15 bases between. CDR3 amino acids: CASSYHTGPEGYTF. The DNA for the CDR3 is TGTGCCAGCAGTTACCATACAGGACCCGAGGGCTACACCTTC.

The chain joins TRBV13 to TRBJ2-1; D uncertain. Germline assignment: CDR1 PRHDT and CDR2 FYEKMQ (reference sequence). There are 13 residues in the CDR3. V was pared by 5 bases and J by 7 bases, with 12 bases between. DNA for the CDR3: TGTGCCAGCAGCACAGTGTTGACAAATGAGCAGTTCTTC. As protein: CASSTVLTNEQFF.

The table lists this clone with a few counts. This chain links TRBV4-3 with TRBJ2-1, with TRBD2 identical over 9 bases. The J segment lost 4 bases and the V segment lost 0 bases, leaving 7 bases of the junction unmatched. Germline V CDR1 and CDR2: LGHNA, YSLEER. The CDR3 covers 17 residues. The CDR3 DNA is TGCGCCAGCAGCCAAGAGCTAGCGGGACTTAATTACAATGAGCAGTTCTTC. This sequence encodes CASSQELAGLNYNEQFF.

The V gene is TRBV10-1, the J gene TRBJ1-1; D is perhaps TRBD1 (6 bases). CDR1 and CDR2 (germline): WNHNN, SYGVQD (reference sequence). V was pared by 5 bases and J by 0 bases, with 13 bases between. The CDR3 runs 15 residues. The CDR3 sequence: CASSRWTVLNTEAFF. In nucleotides, the CDR3 is TGCGCCAGCAGTCGGTGGACAGTACTGAACACTGAAGCTTTCTTT.

V gene TRBV5-6 combines with J gene TRBJ2-3, with 10 bases that match TRBD2. Germline lookup yields CDR1 SGHDT and CDR2 YYEEEE. The CDR3 spans 15 residues. The V and J ends lost 4 bases and 1 base, in that order; junction bases with no gene match: 3. CDR3 coding DNA: TGTGCCAGCAGCGCCGGACTAGCGGGCACAGATACGCAGTATTTT. Translated: CASSAGLAGTDTQYF. Filled out from reference TRBV5-6 and TRBJ2-3, the complete variable domain reads DAGVTQSPTHLIKTRGQQVTLRCSPKSGHDTVSWYQQALGQGPQFIFQYYEEEERQRGNFPDRFSGHQFPNYSSELNVNALLLGDSALYLCASSAGLAGTDTQYFGPGTRLTVL.

The rearrangement uses TRBV28 and TRBJ1-4; D gene ambiguous. The CDR3 extends over 14 amino acids. With 6 bases removed from V and 4 bases from J, the gap between germline ends came to 12 bases. Germline CDR1 MDHEN, CDR2 SYDVKM. The CDR3 nucleotides are TGTGCCAGCAGCTTCAACAGCGATAATGAAAAACTGTTTTTT. Its translation is CASSFNSDNEKLFF.

The rearrangement uses TRBV5-6 and TRBJ1-6; D gene ambiguous. CDR3 length: 15 residues. V lost 2 bases and J lost 7, with 13 bases in between. Germline V gene data show CDR1 as SGHDT and CDR2 as YYEEEE. In DNA, the CDR3 is TGTGCCAGCAGCTTACCTTATTTTAGGAATTCACCCCTCCACTTT. It encodes CASSLPYFRNSPLHF.

This rearrangement joins TRBV24-1 to TRBJ1-4; TRBD1 aligns across 8 bases. Germline-derived CDR1 and CDR2 are KGHDR and SFDVKD. V was clipped by 3 bases and J by 8 bases; unmatched bases: 10. The CDR3 is 16 residues long. The CDR3 DNA reads as TGTGCCACCAGTGATCCCCAGGGGGCTCACGGCGAAAAACTGTTTTTT. The encoded protein is CATSDPQGAHGEKLFF.

Note on this clone: The identical CDR3 is also encoded by other nucleotide sequences in the sample. The chain carries TRBV7-2 and TRBJ1-2; D remains ambiguous. Per the germline V gene, CDR1 is SGHTA and CDR2 is FQGNSA. V lost 3 bases to trimming and J lost 8 bases, with 4 bases between them. The CDR3 covers 10 residues. The CDR3 is CASSLYGYTF. CDR3 bases: TGTGCCAGCAGCTTGTACGGCTACACCTTC.

The CDR3 DNA reads as TGTGCCAGCTCACCAGAGCTGAATTCACCCCTCCACTTT. As protein: CASSPELNSPLHF. The chain joins TRBV18 to TRBJ1-6; D gene ambiguous. CDR3 length: 13 residues. Trimming pared 2 bases from V and 7 bases from J, leaving 6 bases between. Germline lookup yields CDR1 KGHSH and CDR2 LQKENI.